This note documents a single T cell receptor (beta chain) sequence. Which antigen it targets is not known. Base qualities are not provided; no much larger clone lies one nucleotide away. This specimen belongs to a study of technical replicates of blood from a handful of donors (TCRdb year 2017). Library method: the immunoSEQ multiplex PCR assay. The immuneACCESS repertoire file appears here via TCRdb, limited to in-frame rearrangements. These files lack a portion of the clones; in checked studies, under half of the deficit traces to unresolved V genes, and the cause of the others is not known. Here the sample has under 85,000 clones; 80% to 95% occur a single time. The ten largest clones add up to under 0.5% of the sample. The CDR3 runs 14 amino acids, cysteine and phenylalanine included. CDR3 DNA is the only sequence kept; it has 42 bases, read in frame from the first base.

The source material was T cells isolated from PBMCs. The V and J segments used are TRBV7-5 and TRBJ1-1. TRBV7-5 is classified as a pseudogene. This clonotype was obtained from a human donor in good health. The CDR3 loop reads CVRSLAHGSFEAFF. In nucleotides, the sequence is TGTGTCAGAAGCTTAGCACACGGGTCTTTCGAAGCTTTCTTT.